This TCR beta chain appears in the sequencing data of a study of Graves' ophthalmopathy and Graves' hyperthyroidism. Study-wide results and caveats: Sensitivity of roughly 64% and specificity of 72.22% were achieved by the model that predicted ophthalmopathy progression.

RNA transcripts yielded amplified TCR beta CDR3 regions. First-round RT-PCR with HTBI primers preceded a second-round multiplex PCR. TCRdb re-called the multiplex PCR reads with MiXCR, one entry per CDR3 protein. The sample holds about 1.2 million distinct CDR3 sequences, roughly 35% seen once. Worth noting for this clonotype: Its antigen is undetermined.

The source of this sequence is an adult man with Graves' hyperthyroidism. The sequenced material came from peripheral blood or thyroid tissue (not recorded which).

CDR3 residues: CSARGAMAAGVGEKLFF. Here the CDR3 DNA reads TGCAGTGCTAGGGGGGCAATGGCGGCAGGGGTGGGGGAAAAACTGTTTTTT. The gene calls are TRBV20-1 and TRBJ1-4; a weak D match, TRBD1 (6 bases). The CDR3 contains 17 residues. Trimming took off 3 bases at V and 8 bases at J, with 25 bases between the two ends. Germline V gene lookup returns CDR1 DFQATT and CDR2 SNEGSKA (reference sequence).